Listed here are 7 T cell receptor beta chains from one sample, sequenced in a study of cytomegalovirus exposure and HLA in healthy donors. The repertoire was sequenced with immunoSEQ multiplex PCR; TCRdb's copy has only in-frame clones and lacks some. In the table there are fewer than 80,000 clones, over 90% of which are singletons. The source material was PBMCs. The origin of the receptors is a young woman in good health and CMV-seropositive.

V and J are TRBV28 and TRBJ2-1, with a weak D call TRBD2 (5 bases). CDR3 size: 15 residues. Germline V gives CDR1 MDHEN, CDR2 SYDVKM. Trimming stripped 5 bases from V and 8 bases from J, with 19 bases between. In DNA form, the CDR3 reads TGTGCCAGCAGTCCCTTAACCCCCGGGGTGGATGAGCAGTTCTTC. Translated, it gives CASSPLTPGVDEQFF. The full variable domain, with the rest looked up from reference TRBV28 and TRBJ2-1, is DVKVTQSSRYLVKRTGEKVFLECVQDMDHENMFWYRQDPGLGLRLIYFSYDVKMKEKGDIPEGYSVSREKKERFSLILESASTNQTSMYLCASSPLTPGVDEQFFGPGTRLTVL.

The V gene is TRBV27, the J gene TRBJ2-1, with D uncertain. The CDR3 has 13 residues. V lost 6 bases, J lost 6 bases, and 12 bases lay in between. Germline V CDR1 and CDR2: MNHEY, SMNVEV (reference sequence). DNA for the CDR3: TGTGCCAGCAGAGTCTCGGTGAGCAATGAGCAGTTCTTC. Translation gives CASRVSVSNEQFF.

The CDR3 is CASSTGAGGLDTEAFF. DNA of the CDR3: TGTGCCAGCAGCACAGGTGCAGGGGGATTGGACACTGAAGCTTTCTTT. This sequence joins TRBV7-9 and TRBJ1-1; 7 bases line up with TRBD1. The ends lost 5 bases at V and 3 bases at J; junction bases unmatched: 12. CDR3 length: 16 amino acids. Germline V gives CDR1 SEHNR, CDR2 FQNEAQ (reference sequence). The full variable domain, completed using reference TRBV7-9 and TRBJ1-1, is DTGVSQNPRHKITKRGQNVTFRCDPISEHNRLYWYRQTLGQGPEFLTYFQNEAQLEKSRLLSDRFSAERPKGSFSTLEIQRTEQGDSAMYLCASSTGAGGLDTEAFFGQGTRLTVV.

This chain uses TRBV5-1 with TRBJ2-2, with unresolved D. This CDR3 region has 15 residues. Germline assignment: CDR1 SGHRS and CDR2 YFSETQ. Trimming stripped 3 bases from V and 9 bases from J, with 18 bases between. CDR3 in amino acids: CASSYYSSKPRELFF. The CDR3 DNA reads as TGCGCCAGCAGCTACTACTCTAGTAAGCCGAGGGAGCTGTTTTTT.

This clone is a singleton in its sample. The J gene is TRBJ1-1, the V gene TRBV4-3; D is perhaps TRBD1 (6 bases). The V and J ends lost 0 bases and 4 bases respectively, with 15 bases between them. Per the germline V gene, CDR1 is LGHNA and CDR2 is YSLEER. CDR3 size: 16 residues. The CDR3 DNA sequence: TGCGCCAGCAGCCAAGATTGGCAGGGGTGGGGCACTGAAGCTTTCTTT. Protein: CASSQDWQGWGTEAFF.

The V gene is TRBV15, the J gene TRBJ2-5, with TRBD1 identical over 8 bases. Germline V CDR1 and CDR2: LNHNV, YYDKDF (reference sequence). The V segment lost 5 bases and the J segment 5 bases; nucleotides outside the gene matches: 10. The CDR3 has 15 amino acids. The CDR3 DNA sequence: TGTGCCACCAGCTTAACCGGGACAGGTGGCGAGACCCAGTACTTC. Translation gives CATSLTGTGGETQYF.

The chain is built from TRBV27 and TRBJ1-3; D gene unclear. CDR3 size: 14 residues. V lost 3 bases and J lost 2, with 8 bases in between. Germline V CDR1 and CDR2: MNHEY, SMNVEV (reference sequence). The CDR3, as DNA: TGTGCCAGCAGTTTGTCCGGGGCTGGAAACACCATATATTTT. Translation gives CASSLSGAGNTIYF.